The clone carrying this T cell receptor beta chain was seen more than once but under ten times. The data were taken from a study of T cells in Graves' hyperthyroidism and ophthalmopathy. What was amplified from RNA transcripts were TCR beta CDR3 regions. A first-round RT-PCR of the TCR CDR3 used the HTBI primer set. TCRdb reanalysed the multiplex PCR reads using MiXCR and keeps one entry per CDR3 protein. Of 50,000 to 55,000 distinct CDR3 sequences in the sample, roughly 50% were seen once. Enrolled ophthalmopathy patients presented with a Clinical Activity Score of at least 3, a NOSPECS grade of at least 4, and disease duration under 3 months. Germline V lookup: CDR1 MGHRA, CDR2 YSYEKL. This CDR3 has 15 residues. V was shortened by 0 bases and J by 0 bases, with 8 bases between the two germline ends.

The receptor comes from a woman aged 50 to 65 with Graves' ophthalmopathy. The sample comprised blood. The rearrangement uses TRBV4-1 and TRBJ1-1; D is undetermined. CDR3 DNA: TGCGCCAGCAGCCAAGAAGCCGGCATGAACACTGAAGCTTTCTTT. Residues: CASSQEAGMNTEAFF.